The sequence of this T cell receptor (beta chain) was determined in a study of Tregs in tolerant kidney transplant recipients (dated by TCRdb to the late 2010s). Some background on the complete study: Additional Treg samples were obtained from an approximately three-day mixed lymphocyte reaction with belatacept, with some samples followed by a roughly five-day donor restimulation, before recipient CD4+CD25+CD127- cells were sorted. TCRbeta sequencing was used in the study to identify donor-specific regulatory T cells before combined kidney and bone marrow transplantation, and the identified cells were then tracked after transplant. During sorting of primary belatacept mixed lymphocyte reaction cultures, recipient cells were distinguished from donor cells with antibodies. TCRbeta repertoire sequencing was used in 3 healthy controls to compare several methods for expanding Tregs specific for an allogeneic donor.

The CDR3 starts with the cysteine, ends with the phenylalanine, and has 15 residues. Only CDR3 DNA is held: 45 bases, read in frame from base 1. V is shortened by 8 bases, J by 0 bases, and the region joining them spans 15 bases. According to the germline V gene, CDR1 reads SNHLY and CDR2 reads FYNNEI. Remarks on this clone: The specificity of this receptor is unknown. Per-nucleotide qualities are absent, and no much larger clonotype sits a single base away.

Healthy control blood was obtained either as purchased buffy coats or from healthy volunteers. Healthy control blood was processed by Ficoll density gradient to PBMCs and cryopreserved; patient PBMCs were collected before and after transplant. For TCRbeta CDR3 sequencing, genomic DNA from the sorted cells was extracted using the QIAGEN DNeasy Blood and Tissue Kit. High-throughput TCRbeta CDR3 sequencing, which included PCR amplification with bias correction and internal controls, was done commercially through immunoSEQ. The study's processing was this. Unique productive TCRbeta sequences were defined by CDR3 nucleotide sequence where primers matched, and otherwise by CDR3 amino acid sequence together with Vbeta and Jbeta genes. Sequences were defined as donor-reactive when expanded at least 5-fold in CFSE-low cells versus unstimulated cells and present at a frequency of at least 0.01% in CFSE-low cells. Repertoire divergence was quantified by Jensen-Shannon divergence calculated from the top 100 TCRbeta sequences ranked by frequency. For samples with multiple sequencing runs, sorting error was corrected separately for each run before the runs were pooled. TCRdb re-hosts the immuneACCESS table, in-frame sequences only. Its copies lack some clones; in the studies checked, an unresolved V gene accounts for under half of them, and the cause for the rest is not known. V and J calls and clone size come straight from that table; D and trimming were deduced from the DNA. This sample comprises about 19,000 clones, about 71% of them detected only once. Nearly 3.5% of the sample goes to the ten largest clones.

What the work shows at the level of the full study, not this receptor alone: Because only a small number of patients were included, the study had limitations, and the results will need to be validated in larger populations as well as under other immunosuppression protocols. Biological reproducibility was not directly addressed, though technical replication error appeared minimal. The most biologically relevant and donor-specific TCRbeta repertoire appeared to be identified by expanding Tregs with activated donor B cells.

Sequenced input: Tregs from blood cultured with allogeneic cells. This sequence originates from a human donor in good health. The chain is made from TRBV2 and TRBJ2-3; the D gene is not confidently resolved. The DNA sequence is given as TGTGCCAGCGGAGTAGGTGGGCCTAGCACAGATACGCAGTATTTT. It is translated as CASGVGGPSTDTQYF.